The 32 T cell receptor beta chains below all came from one sample that was sequenced in a study of spatial heterogeneity in lung cancer. The time point is: sample taken at primary tumor resection. TCRdb re-derived calls from the 5' RACE reads in MiXCR, one entry per CDR3 protein. The sample lists just over 75,000 distinct CDR3 sequences, about 8% occurring once. This material consisted of PBMCs, taken at surgery. The receptors here all came from a male donor with early-stage non-small cell lung cancer.

J is TRBJ1-2 and V is TRBV12-3 or TRBV12-4; D possibly corresponds to TRBD1 (6 bases). This CDR3 spans 13 amino acids. The ends were cut back, 7 bases at V and 4 bases at J, with 13 bases in the middle. This CDR3 reads CASTRQVLYGYTF. CDR3 in DNA: TGTGCCAGCACTCGACAGGTTCTCTATGGCTACACCTTC.

This clonotype has a count of ten or more. The CDR3 DNA is TGCAGTGCTAGCCAGGCGGGTAGCGGGAGGAGGACCTACGAGCAGTACTTC. Translation: CSASQAGSGRRTYEQYF. V usage is TRBV20-1 and J usage is TRBJ2-7; 10 nucleotides agree with TRBD2. The V gene end was trimmed by 3 bases and the J gene end by 2 bases; junction bases not matched to a gene: 13. CDR3 length: 17 amino acids. Per the germline V gene, CDR1 is DFQATT and CDR2 is SNEGSKA (reference sequence).

This clonotype was observed at least ten times. The V and J genes are TRBV12-3 or TRBV12-4 and TRBJ2-7; maybe TRBD2 (7 bases). V was cut by 5 bases and J by 4 bases, with 24 bases left in between. The CDR3 loop spans 17 amino acids. The DNA for the CDR3 is TGTGCCAGCAGTCCACAGGGAGGGAGGGCTTCATCATACGAGCAGTACTTC. Protein: CASSPQGGRASSYEQYF.

At least ten counts were recorded for this clonotype. This rearrangement joins TRBV6-1 to TRBJ2-5; D is uncertain. Germline-derived CDR1 and CDR2 are MNHNS and SASEGT. CDR3 size: 12 residues. Trimming took 8 bases from V and 1 from J, leaving 8 bases between them. CDR3 protein: CASEQFQETQYF. The CDR3 DNA reads as TGTGCCAGCGAACAGTTCCAAGAGACCCAGTACTTC.

The gene calls are TRBV12-3 or TRBV12-4 and TRBJ2-2, with TRBD1 as a possible D gene (6 bases). The CDR3 runs to 14 residues. Trimming took 9 bases from V and 2 from J, leaving 13 bases between them. CDR3 in DNA: TGTGCCAGTTTGGCAGGGGTCAACACCGGGGAGCTGTTTTTT. The encoded protein is CASLAGVNTGELFF.

This clonotype was detected ten times or more. This sequence joins TRBV9 and TRBJ2-5; D ambiguous. The germline V gene encodes CDR1 SGDLS and CDR2 YYNGEE. The CDR3 length is 12 residues. V was pared by 0 bases and J by 7 bases, with 7 bases between. CDR3 sequence: CASSVGLGTQYF. The CDR3 nucleotides are TGTGCCAGCAGCGTAGGGCTGGGGACCCAGTACTTC.

This clonotype was observed many times. The DNA for the CDR3 is TGTGCCAGCAGCCCGGGGACTGCCCAGGCTTTCTTT. It encodes CASSPGTAQAFF. The chain is built from TRBV11-2 and TRBJ1-1, with a possible D match to TRBD1 (5 bases). This CDR3 is built from 12 residues. Germline CDR1 reads SGHAT; CDR2 reads FQNNGV. The ends were cut back, 5 bases at V and 11 bases at J, with 15 bases in the middle.

This chain joins TRBV20-1 and TRBJ2-1; 7 nucleotides align to TRBD2. V lost 5 bases and J lost 8; bases outside the gene matches: 12. Per germline, CDR1 DFQATT and CDR2 SNEGSKA (reference sequence). This CDR3 has 14 amino acids. The CDR3 loop reads CSASSGKAVHEQFF. The CDR3 DNA is TGCAGTGCTTCCAGCGGGAAGGCGGTACATGAGCAGTTCTTC.

This clonotype was found many times. The rearrangement links TRBV7-2 to TRBJ2-2; D is unresolved. V gave up 0 bases and J gave up 6 bases, with 8 bases separating them. The germline V gene has CDR1 SGHTA and CDR2 FQGNSA. The CDR3 is made up of 14 amino acids. In DNA form, the CDR3 reads TGTGCCAGCAGCTTAGCGCCCTTTTCCGGGGAGCTGTTTTTT. Amino acids: CASSLAPFSGELFF.

This clonotype was recorded at least ten times. V and J are TRBV6-6 and TRBJ1-4, with 9 bases fitting TRBD1. Germline V gene data show CDR1 as MNHNY and CDR2 as SVGAGI (reference sequence). This CDR3 contains 17 residues. Trimming at V came to 8 bases and at J to 7 bases, leaving 17 bases not matched to a gene. This CDR3 reads CASGPGTGFPVGEKLFF. The CDR3 region has the DNA TGTGCCAGCGGACCCGGGACAGGGTTTCCTGTGGGTGAAAAACTGTTTTTT.

The chain recombines TRBV24-1 with TRBJ2-5; D unclear. Trimming left V 3 bases short and J 2 bases short, with 9 bases between. The CDR3 length is 14 residues. Germline V CDR1 and CDR2: KGHDR, SFDVKD. As DNA, the CDR3 is TGTGCCACCAGTGATCGGGCGGAGCAAGAGACCCAGTACTTC. Residues: CATSDRAEQETQYF.

The rearrangement uses TRBV3-1 and TRBJ1-1, with D unresolved. The V end was cut by 0 bases, the J end by 8 bases, with 7 bases between. This CDR3 is built from 12 residues. CDR1 is LGHDT, CDR2 YNNKEL, per germline (reference sequence). CDR3 amino acids: CASSQEGREAFF. In nucleotides, the CDR3 is TGTGCCAGCAGCCAAGAGGGCAGGGAAGCTTTCTTT. The variable domain in full, with the rest retrieved from reference TRBV3-1 and TRBJ1-1, is DTAVSQTPKYLVTQMGNDKSIKCEQNLGHDTMYWYKQDSKKFLKIMFSYNNKELIINETVPNRFSPKSPDKAHLNLHINSLELGDSAVYFCASSQEGREAFFGQGTRLTVV.

The chain joins TRBV19 to TRBJ1-3; 8 bases fit TRBD1. V dropped 5 bases and J dropped 4; count of bases not matched to a gene: 7. Per the germline V gene, CDR1 is LNHDA and CDR2 is SQIVND (reference sequence). The CDR3 loop spans 15 amino acids. CDR3 region: CASSEPRGQGNTIYF. CDR3 coding DNA: TGTGCCAGTAGTGAGCCCAGGGGGCAAGGAAACACCATATATTTT.

Only a few counts were recorded for this clonotype. The chain combines TRBV9 with TRBJ1-1, with D perhaps matching TRBD1 (5 bases). CDR1 is SGDLS, CDR2 YYNGEE, per germline. V was clipped by 3 bases and J by 0 bases, with 12 bases between them. This CDR3 region has 15 residues. CDR3 sequence: CASSERDSLNTEAFF. The DNA of the CDR3 is TGTGCCAGCAGCGAAAGAGACAGCTTGAACACTGAAGCTTTCTTT.

This clonotype was observed many times. The chain joins TRBV20-1 to TRBJ2-1; weak D call: TRBD1 (6 bases). The germline gives CDR1 DFQATT, CDR2 SNEGSKA (reference sequence). The CDR3 sequence is 15 residues long. V lost 6 bases to trimming and J lost 0 bases, with 15 bases between them. The CDR3 nucleotides read TGCAGTGCCACCCCAACACAGGGCTCCTACAATGAGCAGTTCTTC. Encoded protein: CSATPTQGSYNEQFF.

This clonotype was counted many times. The chain employs TRBV5-6 and TRBJ1-2; D is unclear. Germline values: CDR1 SGHDT, CDR2 YYEEEE. This CDR3 has 13 amino acids. V was shortened by 0 bases and J by 4 bases, with 7 bases between the two germline ends. CDR3 DNA: TGTGCCAGCAGCTTGGTTACACTCTATGGCTACACCTTC. It yields the protein CASSLVTLYGYTF.

At least ten counts were recorded for this clonotype. This chain links TRBV19 with TRBJ2-1, with 8 nucleotides matching TRBD2. Germline V CDR1 and CDR2: LNHDA, SQIVND (reference sequence). The CDR3 is 19 residues long. V gave up 10 bases and J gave up 8 bases; unmatched junction bases: 28. Here the CDR3 DNA reads TGTGCCACCACGAAATTTAGCGGGACTTTCTCAATCCCAACAGATGAGCAGTTCTTC. Amino acid sequence: CATTKFSGTFSIPTDEQFF.

This clonotype was seen a few times. This chain connects TRBV10-1 to TRBJ2-7, with unresolved D. Germline V lookup: CDR1 WNHNN, CDR2 SYGVQD (reference sequence). The CDR3 totals 13 residues. The V gene lost 2 bases and the J gene lost 7 bases, with 12 bases spanning the gap. The CDR3 is CASSEPNSNEQYF. The CDR3 region has the DNA TGCGCCAGCAGTGAGCCCAATTCCAATGAGCAGTACTTC.

The sample holds a few counts of this clonotype. The chain uses TRBV19 and TRBJ2-2, with 13 bases fitting TRBD2. This CDR3 is 17 amino acids long. V lost 7 bases to trimming and J lost 7 bases; unmatched junction nucleotides: 12. CDR1 is LNHDA and CDR2 is SQIVND in the germline V gene (reference sequence). CDR3 loop: CASTHSLTSGRSGELFF. CDR3 in DNA: TGTGCCAGTACCCATTCATTGACTAGCGGGAGGAGCGGGGAGCTGTTTTTT.

The CDR3 protein is CASSLGLSRDYGYTF. The CDR3 nucleotides are TGTGCCAGCAGCTTGGGACTTTCGAGGGACTATGGCTACACCTTC. The chain uses TRBV7-6 and TRBJ1-2, with a possible D match to TRBD1 (5 bases). CDR1 is SGHVS and CDR2 is FNYEAQ in the germline V gene. The CDR3 consists of 15 residues. The V end was cut by 3 bases, the J end by 3 bases, with 14 bases between. Supplemented by reference TRBV7-6 and TRBJ1-2, the full variable domain reads GAGVSQSPRYKVTKRGQDVALRCDPISGHVSLYWYRQALGQGPEFLTYFNYEAQQDKSGLPNDRFSAERPEGSISTLTIQRTEQRDSAMYRCASSLGLSRDYGYTFGSGTRLTVV.

The chain carries TRBV6-2 or TRBV6-3 and TRBJ1-2; no firm D call. Trimming removed 0 bases from V and 9 bases from J, with 11 bases in between. Germline V CDR1 and CDR2: MNHEY, SVGEGT. CDR3 length: 13 amino acids. The CDR3 loop reads CASSYSSARSYTF. In nucleotides, the CDR3 is TGTGCCAGCAGTTACTCGTCGGCCCGAAGCTACACCTTC.

This clonotype was counted at least ten times. The V and J genes are TRBV20-1 and TRBJ1-5; 8 positions agree with TRBD1. Germline V gene lookup returns CDR1 DFQATT and CDR2 SNEGSKA (reference sequence). This CDR3 has 13 residues. V trimming: 4 bases; J trimming: 6 bases; junction bases outside the gene matches: 5. DNA for the CDR3: TGCAGTGCTACAACAGGGGGGGCTCAGCCCCAGCATTTT. This gives the protein CSATTGGAQPQHF.

This clonotype showed up many times. This sequence joins TRBV29-1 and TRBJ2-2; no reliable D call. The CDR3 length is 14 residues. Germline V lookup: CDR1 SQVTM, CDR2 ANQGSEA. The V end was cut by 6 bases, the J end by 4 bases, with 15 bases between. CDR3 region: CSVRIHTLTGELFF. CDR3 nucleotides: TGCAGCGTAAGAATTCACACCCTCACCGGGGAGCTGTTTTTT.

The chain recombines TRBV7-2 with TRBJ2-7; 10 bases match TRBD1. Germline V gene sequence: CDR1 SGHTA, CDR2 FQGNSA. This CDR3 has 17 residues. J lost 4 bases, V lost 3 bases, and 12 bases had no gene match. The CDR3 loop reads CASSFSGTGAEEYEQYF. The CDR3 coding sequence is TGTGCCAGCAGCTTTTCAGGGACAGGGGCCGAGGAATACGAGCAGTACTTC. The whole variable domain, filled in from reference TRBV7-2 and TRBJ2-7, reads GAGVSQSPSNKVTEKGKDVELRCDPISGHTALYWYRQSLGQGLEFLIYFQGNSAPDKSGLPSDRFSAERTGGSVSTLTIQRTQQEDSAVYLCASSFSGTGAEEYEQYFGPGTRLTVT.

At least ten counts were recorded for this clonotype. This rearrangement joins TRBV27 to TRBJ2-6; D gene ambiguous. With 8 bases removed from V and 2 bases from J, the gap between germline ends came to 4 bases. Germline V gene sequence: CDR1 MNHEY, CDR2 SMNVEV (reference sequence). This CDR3 is 12 amino acids long. The CDR3: CASGPGANVLTF. CDR3 sequence (DNA): TGTGCCAGCGGCCCTGGGGCCAACGTCCTGACTTTC.

In this sample, this clonotype turned up a few times. V is TRBV4-2 and J is TRBJ2-7; D is unclear. The CDR3 covers 15 residues. V was clipped by 0 bases and J by 2 bases, with 11 bases between them. The V gene's germline CDR1 is LGHNA and CDR2 YNFKEQ. CDR3 DNA sequence: TGTGCCAGCAGCCAAGAGACGAACATACCCTACGAGCAGTACTTC. Protein product: CASSQETNIPYEQYF.

This clonotype was seen only a few times. The V call is TRBV18, the J call TRBJ1-1, with D maybe TRBD1 (5 bases). Trimming pared 3 bases from V and 0 bases from J, leaving 11 bases between. This CDR3 is 15 amino acids long. From germline, CDR1 is KGHSH and CDR2 LQKENI. The CDR3, as DNA: TGTGCCAGCTCACCGGGGCCAGGCCTGAACACTGAAGCTTTCTTT. Translated, it gives CASSPGPGLNTEAFF. Supplemented by reference TRBV18 and TRBJ1-1, the full variable domain reads NAGVMQNPRHLVRRRGQEARLRCSPMKGHSHVYWYRQLPEEGLKFMVYLQKENIIDESGMPKERFSAEFPKEGPSILRIQQVVRGDSAAYFCASSPGPGLNTEAFFGQGTRLTVV.

The chain links TRBV10-3 to TRBJ1-3; D is unresolved. The CDR3 sequence is 12 residues long. The V gene's germline CDR1 is ENHRY and CDR2 SYGVKD. The ends were cut back, 8 bases at V and 1 base at J, with 6 bases in the middle. This CDR3 reads CAIGDSGNTIYF. In DNA, the CDR3 is TGTGCCATCGGGGATTCTGGAAACACCATATATTTT.

This clonotype was seen a handful of times. The V gene is TRBV18, the J gene TRBJ2-7; D is uncertain. CDR3 length equals 14 residues. V lost 2 bases, J lost 5 bases, and 13 bases lay in between. CDR1 is KGHSH, CDR2 LQKENI, per germline. As DNA, the CDR3 is TGTGCCAGCTCACCATTTTCCAGCGACCACGAGCAGTACTTC. This codes for CASSPFSSDHEQYF.

The V and J genes are TRBV11-2 and TRBJ1-3; the D gene is possibly TRBD1 (6 bases). Germline assignment: CDR1 SGHAT and CDR2 FQNNGV. This CDR3 contains 19 residues. Trimming removed 5 bases from V and 0 bases from J, with 23 bases in between. CDR3 loop: CASSTTGRARGLSGNTIYF. The DNA of the CDR3 is TGTGCCAGCAGCACCACGGGGAGGGCCAGGGGCCTCTCTGGAAACACCATATATTTT.

The table lists this clonotype with a few counts. The chain couples TRBV3-1 to TRBJ2-2; D might be TRBD2 (6 bases). V lost 3 bases and J 0 bases, leaving 17 bases between the germline ends. This CDR3 spans 18 amino acids. Per the germline V gene, CDR1 is LGHDT and CDR2 is YNNKEL (reference sequence). CDR3 protein: CASSHRPWGDSNTGELFF. CDR3 in DNA: TGTGCCAGCAGCCACCGCCCGTGGGGGGATTCGAACACCGGGGAGCTGTTTTTT.

This chain joins TRBV19 and TRBJ1-1, with unresolved D. Germline CDR1 reads LNHDA; CDR2 reads SQIVND (reference sequence). The V end was cut by 7 bases, the J end by 4 bases, with 13 bases between. The CDR3 runs to 13 residues. CDR3 residues: CASKGLVTTEAFF. The CDR3 bases are TGTGCCAGTAAGGGCCTGGTGACCACTGAAGCTTTCTTT.